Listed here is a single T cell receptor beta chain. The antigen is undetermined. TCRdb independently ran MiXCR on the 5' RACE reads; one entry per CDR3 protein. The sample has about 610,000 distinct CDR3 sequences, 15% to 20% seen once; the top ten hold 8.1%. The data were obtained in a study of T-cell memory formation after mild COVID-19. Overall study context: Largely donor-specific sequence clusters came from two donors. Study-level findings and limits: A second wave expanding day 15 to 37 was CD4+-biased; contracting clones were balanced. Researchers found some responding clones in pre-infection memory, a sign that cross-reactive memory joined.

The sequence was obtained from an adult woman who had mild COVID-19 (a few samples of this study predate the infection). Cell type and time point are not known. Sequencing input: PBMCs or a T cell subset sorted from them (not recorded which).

The CDR3 loop is CASSRGQGVDTGELFF. The CDR3, as DNA: TGCGCCAGCAGCAGGGGACAGGGGGTCGACACCGGGGAGCTGTTTTTT. The J gene is TRBJ2-2, the V gene TRBV5-1; 11 bases are a match to TRBD1. This CDR3 has 16 residues. Germline V lookup: CDR1 SGHRS, CDR2 YFSETQ. V dropped 4 bases and J dropped 3; count of bases not matched to a gene: 5.